A single sample gave rise to the 31 T cell receptor beta chains below, sequenced in a study of blood T cell repertoires in COVID-19. Generated by immunoSEQ multiplex PCR, the TCRdb table keeps only in-frame clones and is missing some. The sample lists 110,000 to 150,000 clones, 88% occurring once. Input material: peripheral blood. Every receptor here comes from a woman in her fifties or sixties with acute or convalescent COVID-19.

The chain recombines TRBV15 with TRBJ1-2; perhaps TRBD1 as D (6 bases). Trimming took 3 bases from V and 9 from J, leaving 20 bases between them. The CDR3 loop spans 15 amino acids. The germline gives CDR1 LNHNV, CDR2 YYDKDF (reference sequence). Here the CDR3 DNA reads TGTGCCACCAGCAGCCGCCAGGGGTTTTGGATGCGCTACACCTTC. Its protein is CATSSRQGFWMRYTF.

V usage is TRBV6-4 and J usage is TRBJ1-1; D gene uncertain. Looked up from germline, CDR1 is MRHNA and CDR2 is SNTAGT. This CDR3 is 13 amino acids long. With 3 bases removed from V and 8 bases from J, the gap between germline ends came to 13 bases. CDR3 region: CASSDGRTGEAFF. CDR3 DNA sequence: TGTGCCAGCAGTGATGGGAGGACGGGAGAAGCTTTCTTT.

Written as DNA, the CDR3 is TGTGCCAGCAGTGACGGACAGGGCGCATGGGAGACCCAGTACTTC. This codes for CASSDGQGAWETQYF. The chain has TRBV6-1 and TRBJ2-5, with 8 bases identical to TRBD1. Germline trimming cut 3 bases from V and 5 bases from J; bases unmatched to any gene: 8. Germline lookup yields CDR1 MNHNS and CDR2 SASEGT. The CDR3 length is 15 residues.

The chain carries TRBV5-1 and TRBJ2-1; D gene unclear. The V gene lost 0 bases and the J gene lost 6 bases, with 7 bases spanning the gap. Germline values: CDR1 SGHRS, CDR2 YFSETQ. CDR3 length: 13 amino acids. CDR3 sequence (DNA): TGCGCCAGCAGCTTGGGCGCCGCCAATGAGCAGTTCTTC. Protein product: CASSLGAANEQFF.

This rearrangement joins TRBV5-1 to TRBJ1-2; possible D gene TRBD1, 6 bases. Deletions cut 4 bases from V and 4 bases from J, with 17 bases between. The CDR3 has 15 amino acids. The germline CDR1 and CDR2 sequences are SGHRS and YFSETQ. CDR3 coding DNA: TGCGCCAGCAGCACCCAAACAGGGTCGGGCTATGGCTACACCTTC. Amino acids: CASSTQTGSGYGYTF.

The chain recombines TRBV6-1 with TRBJ1-2, with 7 bases lining up with TRBD1. V trimming: 2 bases; J trimming: 5 bases; junction bases outside the gene matches: 5. CDR1 is MNHNS and CDR2 is SASEGT in the germline V gene. CDR3 size: 14 residues. CDR3 sequence (DNA): TGTGCCAGCAGTGAACAGAAGGGGGCGTATGGCTACACCTTC. As protein: CASSEQKGAYGYTF.

The gene calls are TRBV9 and TRBJ2-1; tentative D call: TRBD2 (5 bases). The V gene lost 0 bases and the J gene lost 0 bases, with 16 bases spanning the gap. Germline assignment: CDR1 SGDLS and CDR2 YYNGEE. The CDR3 sequence is 18 residues long. The CDR3 protein is CASSVGSGEISSYNEQFF. The CDR3 DNA reads as TGTGCCAGCAGCGTAGGGTCCGGGGAGATTAGCTCCTACAATGAGCAGTTCTTC. The full variable domain, completed using reference TRBV9 and TRBJ2-1, is DSGVTQTPKHLITATGQRVTLRCSPRSGDLSVYWYQQSLDQGLQFLIQYYNGEERAKGNILERFSAQQFPDLHSELNLSSLELGDSALYFCASSVGSGEISSYNEQFFGPGTRLTVL.

This chain connects TRBV6-2 or TRBV6-3 to TRBJ2-5; 9 bases line up with TRBD1. Germline trimming cut 6 bases from V and 4 bases from J; bases unmatched to any gene: 6. Germline V gene lookup returns CDR1 MNHEY and CDR2 SVGEGT. The CDR3 sequence is 14 residues long. The CDR3 loop reads CASSSTGGPETQYF. CDR3 in DNA: TGTGCCAGCAGCTCCACAGGGGGCCCAGAGACCCAGTACTTC.

J is TRBJ2-3 and V is TRBV11-2; 8 bases align to TRBD1. CDR1 and CDR2 from the germline V gene are SGHAT and FQNNGV. The CDR3 spans 16 residues. With 3 bases clipped from V and 5 bases from J, the junction kept 10 bases outside the gene matches. DNA of the CDR3: TGTGCCAGCAGCTTTGAGGCGACAGGGGAAGGAGATACGCAGTATTTT. Translation gives CASSFEATGEGDTQYF.

This chain uses TRBV7-2 with TRBJ1-2; D may be TRBD1 (5 bases). This CDR3 is built from 13 residues. V lost 3 bases and J lost 9, with 14 bases in between. Germline V CDR1 and CDR2: SGHTA, FQGNSA. This CDR3 reads CASSFFGGESYTF. The CDR3 coding sequence is TGTGCCAGCAGCTTCTTTGGAGGGGAGAGCTACACCTTC.

This clone was observed once. V usage is TRBV7-8 and J usage is TRBJ1-2; TRBD1 agrees at 7 bases. Germline V lookup: CDR1 SGHVS, CDR2 FQNEAQ. Trimming at V came to 4 bases and at J to 3 bases, leaving 11 bases not matched to a gene. CDR3 size: 16 residues. CDR3 amino acids: CASSYRGGGDDYGYTF. CDR3 DNA sequence: TGTGCCAGCAGCTACCGAGGAGGGGGCGACGACTATGGCTACACCTTC.

The chain combines TRBV29-1 with TRBJ1-2, with TRBD1 matching over 10 bases. J gave up 8 bases and V 6 bases, and 12 bases lay outside the gene matches. This CDR3 contains 14 residues. Per germline, CDR1 SQVTM and CDR2 ANQGSEA. CDR3 loop: CSVQRGTGAGGYTF. CDR3 nucleotides: TGCAGCGTCCAAAGGGGGACAGGGGCGGGAGGCTACACCTTC.

The CDR3 DNA is TGTGCCAGCAGTTCAGGGGGCTCGATGGATGAAGCTTTCTTT. It yields the protein CASSSGGSMDEAFF. The rearrangement uses TRBV28 and TRBJ1-1; 8 bases fit TRBD1. This CDR3 is 14 amino acids long. V gave up 4 bases and J gave up 7 bases; unmatched junction bases: 8. The germline V gene encodes CDR1 MDHEN and CDR2 SYDVKM. Full variable domain (remainder filled in from reference TRBV28 and TRBJ1-1): DVKVTQSSRYLVKRTGEKVFLECVQDMDHENMFWYRQDPGLGLRLIYFSYDVKMKEKGDIPEGYSVSREKKERFSLILESASTNQTSMYLCASSSGGSMDEAFFGQGTRLTVV.

This rearrangement joins TRBV5-1 to TRBJ2-7; TRBD1 matches at 7 bases. This CDR3 contains 14 residues. Germline trimming cut 2 bases from V and 4 bases from J; bases unmatched to any gene: 6. Germline CDR1 SGHRS, CDR2 YFSETQ. CDR3 loop: CASSFTGDSYEQYF. Written as DNA, the CDR3 is TGCGCCAGCAGCTTCACAGGGGATTCTTACGAGCAGTACTTC.

The J gene is TRBJ1-1, the V gene TRBV29-1, with D perhaps matching TRBD1 (6 bases). Germline CDR1 and CDR2: SQVTM and ANQGSEA. The CDR3 is made up of 14 amino acids. V was cut by 5 bases and J by 1 base, with 14 bases left in between. The CDR3 is CSVPKGGGNTEAFF. The CDR3 DNA reads as TGCAGCGTTCCCAAGGGAGGGGGGAACACTGAAGCTTTCTTT.

This chain joins TRBV7-2 and TRBJ2-7; TRBD1 aligns across 8 bases. J gave up 5 bases and V 0 bases, and 9 bases lay outside the gene matches. Germline lookup yields CDR1 SGHTA and CDR2 FQGNSA. The CDR3 sequence is 16 residues long. The CDR3 DNA is TGTGCCAGCAGCTTAGCGCCCCGACAGGGGAGCAACGAGCAGTACTTC. This gives the protein CASSLAPRQGSNEQYF.

The J gene is TRBJ1-4, the V gene TRBV5-1; 9 bases are shared with TRBD1. The ends lost 0 bases at V and 5 bases at J; junction bases unmatched: 5. This CDR3 spans 16 amino acids. Germline lookup yields CDR1 SGHRS and CDR2 YFSETQ. The CDR3 coding sequence is TGCGCCAGCAGCTTGGCCAAGACAGGGGGAAATGAAAAACTGTTTTTT. Protein sequence: CASSLAKTGGNEKLFF.

This chain uses TRBV5-4 with TRBJ2-6; unclear D gene. Trimming removed 4 bases from V and 0 bases from J, with 11 bases in between. Germline CDR1 and CDR2: SGHNT and YYREEE (reference sequence). The CDR3 covers 16 residues. As DNA, the CDR3 is TGTGCCAGCAGCCTCGGAGTAGGCTCTGGGGCCAACGTCCTGACTTTC. It translates to CASSLGVGSGANVLTF.

This clone was seen more than once but under ten times. The chain has TRBV5-1 and TRBJ1-6, with D perhaps TRBD1 (6 bases). This CDR3 comprises 15 residues. Looked up from germline, CDR1 is SGHRS and CDR2 is YFSETQ. Trimming took 0 bases from V and 10 from J, leaving 14 bases between them. CDR3 DNA: TGCGCCAGCAGCTTGGAGGGGGAACTATCATCACCCCTCCACTTT. It encodes CASSLEGELSSPLHF.

CDR3 nucleotides: TGCAGCGTTTCAACCGGGGGGGCCGTCGGTGAGACCCAGTACTTC. Encoded protein: CSVSTGGAVGETQYF. This chain uses TRBV29-1 with TRBJ2-5, with 8 bases lining up with TRBD2. CDR1 and CDR2 (germline): SQVTM, ANQGSEA. This CDR3 contains 15 residues. The V segment lost 5 bases and the J segment 5 bases; nucleotides outside the gene matches: 13.

The J gene is TRBJ1-1, the V gene TRBV19, with D tentatively TRBD1 (6 bases). The CDR3 loop spans 14 amino acids. V lost 5 bases to trimming and J lost 0 bases, with 10 bases between them. Germline CDR1 reads LNHDA; CDR2 reads SQIVND (reference sequence). CDR3 coding DNA: TGTGCCAGTAGTCCAGCAGGGGTGAACACTGAAGCTTTCTTT. Amino acid sequence: CASSPAGVNTEAFF.

This clone was observed a handful of times. The rearrangement links TRBV7-2 to TRBJ1-2, with unresolved D. The V end was cut by 3 bases, the J end by 1 base, with 18 bases between. There are 17 residues in the CDR3. Germline V lookup: CDR1 SGHTA, CDR2 FQGNSA. This chain's CDR3 is CASSFRPRRQVNYGYTF. In DNA form, the CDR3 reads TGTGCCAGCAGCTTTCGTCCACGTCGGCAGGTTAACTATGGCTACACCTTC. Together with reference TRBV7-2 and TRBJ1-2, the CDR3 gives the full variable domain: GAGVSQSPSNKVTEKGKDVELRCDPISGHTALYWYRQSLGQGLEFLIYFQGNSAPDKSGLPSDRFSAERTGGSVSTLTIQRTQQEDSAVYLCASSFRPRRQVNYGYTFGSGTRLTVV.

In this sample, this clone turned up a few times. The V and J genes are TRBV6-5 and TRBJ1-2; weak D call: TRBD1 (6 bases). The CDR3 runs 14 residues. V shed 6 bases and J shed 0 bases, with 11 bases lying between them. Germline V gene sequence: CDR1 MNHEY, CDR2 SVGAGI. The CDR3 DNA is TGTGCCAGCAGACTGAACAGGGCTAACTATGGCTACACCTTC. It translates to CASRLNRANYGYTF.

V gene TRBV24-1 combines with J gene TRBJ2-2, with no clear D. Deletions cut 0 bases from V and 7 bases from J, with 5 bases between. The germline V gene has CDR1 KGHDR and CDR2 SFDVKD. The CDR3 contains 13 residues. This CDR3 is CATSDLRGGELFF. The CDR3 DNA reads as TGTGCCACCAGTGATTTGAGAGGCGGGGAGCTGTTTTTT.

V is TRBV11-3 and J is TRBJ1-1; D unclear. The CDR3 length is 13 residues. Germline V lookup: CDR1 SGHNT, CDR2 YENEEA. Between the trimmed V and J ends, which lost 1 base and 6 bases, there was a span of 9 bases. The CDR3 loop reads CASSLGPKAEAFF. CDR3 DNA sequence: TGTGCCAGCAGCTTAGGGCCGAAAGCTGAAGCTTTCTTT.

The chain joins TRBV24-1 to TRBJ2-2, with D possibly matching TRBD2 (6 bases). Trimming left V 7 bases short and J 4 bases short, with 12 bases between. CDR3 length: 14 amino acids. Germline V lookup: CDR1 KGHDR, CDR2 SFDVKD. In nucleotides, the CDR3 is TGTGCCACCAGGATCGGGGGAGGCACCGGGGAGCTGTTTTTT. This gives the protein CATRIGGGTGELFF.

The chain couples TRBV9 to TRBJ1-2, with 7 bases aligning to TRBD1. The CDR3 totals 15 residues. V lost 0 bases to trimming and J lost 4 bases; unmatched junction nucleotides: 6. Germline assignment: CDR1 SGDLS and CDR2 YYNGEE. CDR3 bases: TGTGCCAGCAGCGTAGCTACGACAGGGATCTATGGCTACACCTTC. Residues: CASSVATTGIYGYTF. The full variable domain, with the rest looked up from reference TRBV9 and TRBJ1-2, is DSGVTQTPKHLITATGQRVTLRCSPRSGDLSVYWYQQSLDQGLQFLIQYYNGEERAKGNILERFSAQQFPDLHSELNLSSLELGDSALYFCASSVATTGIYGYTFGSGTRLTVV.

The rearrangement links TRBV7-2 to TRBJ1-1; maybe TRBD1 (6 bases). This CDR3 is 16 amino acids long. V gave up 4 bases and J gave up 5 bases, with 20 bases separating them. Germline loops: CDR1 SGHTA, CDR2 FQGNSA. The CDR3 nucleotides read TGTGCCAGCAGCTCCCACGGGGCAGGGGCGGTGACTGAAGCTTTCTTT. It codes for CASSSHGAGAVTEAFF.

The chain links TRBV5-4 to TRBJ2-7; D may be TRBD2 (7 bases). The length of the CDR3 is 16 residues. Trimming stripped 2 bases from V and 4 bases from J, with 19 bases between. Germline V lookup: CDR1 SGHNT, CDR2 YYREEE (reference sequence). The DNA for the CDR3 is TGTGCCAGCAGCTTCGGTGGGGGCGGGGGACAATACGAGCAGTACTTC. Translating it yields CASSFGGGGGQYEQYF.

The CDR3 spells CASSFWGAEETQYF. As DNA, the CDR3 is TGTGCCAGCAGCTTTTGGGGCGCCGAGGAGACCCAGTACTTC. The rearrangement joins TRBV5-4 to TRBJ2-5, with a possible D match to TRBD1 (5 bases). Between the trimmed V and J ends, which lost 2 bases and 5 bases, there was a span of 13 bases. From germline, CDR1 is SGHNT and CDR2 YYREEE (reference sequence). The CDR3 spans 14 residues.

The chain links TRBV7-2 to TRBJ2-7, with D maybe TRBD2 (6 bases). In germline, CDR1 is SGHTA, CDR2 FQGNSA. The CDR3 length is 15 residues. V lost 2 bases to trimming and J lost 6 bases, with 17 bases between them. Here the CDR3 DNA reads TGTGCCAGCAGCTTAACAGGCGGGACCACTCTCGAGCAGTACTTC. Its translation is CASSLTGGTTLEQYF.